This T cell receptor beta chain was captured by sequencing in a study of beta chain features in type 1 diabetes (dated by TCRdb to the late 2010s). Looking at the study overall: Mean age, gender distribution, total cell number and subset yield were not different between patients and healthy donors. Whereas all 28 donors provided naive and central memory subsets, regulatory and stem cell-like memory subsets were isolated from just 8 patients and roughly 8 healthy donors. Across all samples, some 99 million sorted cells were examined, and cell number per subset correlated strongly with RNA yield. In the study, recently diagnosed type 1 diabetes patients and matched healthy donors were compared on the TCRB repertoires of their sorted circulating CD4+ T cell subsets. The full study reports these points: Because the HLA sub-analyses included only small numbers of individuals, any influence of HLA type on TCRB rearrangement was left unresolved. Shorter templates might be favored by PCR, yet because patient and control samples were amplified and corrected together, any such skew would affect both groups equally. Naive, central memory and regulatory TCRB repertoires appeared to be more similar among patients than among healthy donors. Because cDNA rather than genomic DNA was sequenced, highly expressing activated cells could have been over-represented, although no difference in activation and CD3 levels was found between groups. At VDJ recombination sites, type 1 diabetes patients had fewer insertions and more deleted nucleotides, which implies abnormalities in thymic rearrangement. In all four CD4+ subsets, TCRB CDR3 length was moderately but significantly shorter in type 1 diabetes patients.

Each donor gave one peripheral blood draw, averaging around 0.11 L, which was collected into heparinised tubes. A BD FACSAria II and a panel including CD45RO, CCR7, CD25, CD127, CD95 and CD27 were used to sort naive, central memory, regulatory and stem cell-like memory CD4+ T cells. Every sorted population had a purity above 98%. PBMCs were separated immediately by Lymphoprep density gradient centrifugation and were stained directly, without being cultured. So that batch effects would be minimized, each experiment stained and sorted samples in pairs, pairing one healthy donor with one patient. The entire isolated RNA was reverse transcribed using the High Capacity cDNA Reverse Transcription Kit, and thus expressed TCRB transcripts were sequenced. Naive, central memory and regulatory T cell samples underwent deep immunoSEQ sequencing, averaging about 3.5 million total reads per sample. Sorted cells were lysed in RLT buffer and RNA was extracted with DNase-treated RNeasy Micro or Mini kits, depending on cell number. Each cell subset was processed on its own to prevent cross-contamination, while patient and healthy donor samples were processed together. The immunoSEQ multiplex PCR was used to amplify TCRB sequences from cDNA, yielding 87-bp fragments that span the CDR3 region. Amplicons were sequenced on the Illumina HiSeq platform. Processing in the source paper ran as follows. PCR bias was computationally corrected using synthetic template baselines, reads within Hamming distance 2 were collapsed, and singletons that could not be merged were discarded. By aligning reads against IMGT, V, D and J genes, CDR3 length, and insertions or deletions at six rearrangement sites were assigned. Within each subset, clonotype counts were normalized to sorted cell number, after which true diversity and Gini coefficients were computed with the tcR R package. Repertoire sharing was quantified using the overlap coefficient calculated on TCRB nucleotide sequences. As a proxy for the pre-selection repertoire, out-of-frame TCRB sequences from naive cells were analyzed. What TCRdb holds here is the immuneACCESS table cut down to in-frame rearrangements. Part of the clones is not present; checked against another copy, under half of the missing clones reflect an unresolved V gene, and the others are unexplained. For V, J and clone size, that table is used; D and trimming come from the DNA. In all, the sample holds fewer than 450,000 clones, and roughly 14% of those were seen once. The ten biggest clones cover roughly 0.015% of the sample.

Regarding this clone: The clone's antigen remains unknown. Base qualities are not provided; no much larger clone lies one nucleotide away.

CDR1 is given as SQVTM and CDR2 as ANQGSEA, both from the germline V gene. From its cysteine to its phenylalanine, the CDR3 spans 12 amino acids. The CDR3 DNA has 36 bases and is translated from base 1. The germline V end is reduced by 7 bases and the J end by 2 bases; junction bases left unmatched: 5. The sequence is built from TRBV29-1 and TRBJ2-7; the central 7 bases match TRBD2. The source material was naive CD4+ T cells from blood. The cell subset or site label on this specimen signifies: true naive CD4+ T cells. The TCR sequence derives from a woman under 30 with type 1 diabetes. This receptor carries the CDR3 CSGPGTTYEQYF. The nucleotide sequence is given as TGCAGCGGGCCCGGGACTACCTACGAGCAGTACTTC.